A single sample gave rise to the 2 T cell receptor beta chains below, sequenced in a study of shared clonotypes between healthy human individuals. TCRdb keeps only in-frame clones here, not all; method: immunoSEQ multiplex PCR. This sample yields about 1 million clones, of which about four fifths are seen a single time; 0.5% to 0.6% belongs to the top ten. Source material: memory CD4+ T cells from PBMCs. Subset meaning: CD45RA-negative fraction. The receptors shown here come from a man aged 18-30 years in good health. Some clones in this sample may be carry-over from other donors' samples.

The chain combines TRBV27 with TRBJ2-7; 11 bases line up with TRBD2. Germline CDR1 reads MNHEY; CDR2 reads SMNVEV (reference sequence). The trim removed 7 bases at V and 2 bases at J, leaving 7 bases unmatched. The CDR3 spans 15 residues. The chain's CDR3 is CASTPLAGETYEQYF. In nucleotides, the CDR3 is TGTGCCAGCACCCCACTAGCGGGAGAGACCTACGAGCAGTACTTC.

In regard to this clone: This may be a read error, as it is one base from a much larger clone. Other nucleotide sequences in the sample specify the same CDR3. The chain employs TRBV5-1 and TRBJ1-5; 9 bases are a match to TRBD1. After removal of 4 bases from V and 0 bases from J, the junction contained 2 bases not matched to a gene. Looked up from germline, CDR1 is SGHRS and CDR2 is YFSETQ. This CDR3 is built from 15 residues. The CDR3 loop is CASSLGQGSNQPQHF. The CDR3 region has the DNA TGCGCCAGCAGCCTGGGACAGGGTAGCAATCAGCCCCAGCATTTT.